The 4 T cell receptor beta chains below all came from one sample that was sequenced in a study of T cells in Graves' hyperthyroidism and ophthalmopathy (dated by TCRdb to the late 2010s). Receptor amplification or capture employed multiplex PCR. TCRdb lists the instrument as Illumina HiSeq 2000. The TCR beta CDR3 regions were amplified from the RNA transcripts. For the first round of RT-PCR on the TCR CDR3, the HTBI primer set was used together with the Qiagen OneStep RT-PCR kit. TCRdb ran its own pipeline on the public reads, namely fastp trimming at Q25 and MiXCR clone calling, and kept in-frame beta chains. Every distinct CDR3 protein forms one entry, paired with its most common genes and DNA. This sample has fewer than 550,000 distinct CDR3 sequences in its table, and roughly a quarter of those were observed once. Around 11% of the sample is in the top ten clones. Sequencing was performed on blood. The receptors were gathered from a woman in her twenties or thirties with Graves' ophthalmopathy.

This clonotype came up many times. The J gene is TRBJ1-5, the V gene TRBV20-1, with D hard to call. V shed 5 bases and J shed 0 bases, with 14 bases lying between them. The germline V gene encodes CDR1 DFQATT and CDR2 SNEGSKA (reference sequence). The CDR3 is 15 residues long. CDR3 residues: CSASEPGYSNQPQHF. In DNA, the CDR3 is TGCAGTGCTTCTGAACCGGGATATAGCAATCAGCCCCAGCATTTT.

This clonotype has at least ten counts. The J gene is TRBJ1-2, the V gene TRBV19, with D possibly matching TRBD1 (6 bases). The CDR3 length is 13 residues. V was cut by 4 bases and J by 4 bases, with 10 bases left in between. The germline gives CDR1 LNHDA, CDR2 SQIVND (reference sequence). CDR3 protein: CASSSTRGYGYTF. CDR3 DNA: TGTGCCAGTAGTAGTACCAGGGGCTATGGCTACACCTTC.

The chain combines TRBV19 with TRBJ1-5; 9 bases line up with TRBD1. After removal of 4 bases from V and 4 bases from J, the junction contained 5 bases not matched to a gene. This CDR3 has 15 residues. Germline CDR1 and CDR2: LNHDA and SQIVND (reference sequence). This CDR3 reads CASSTGQGPNQPQHF. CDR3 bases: TGTGCCAGTAGTACGGGACAGGGTCCAAATCAGCCCCAGCATTTT.

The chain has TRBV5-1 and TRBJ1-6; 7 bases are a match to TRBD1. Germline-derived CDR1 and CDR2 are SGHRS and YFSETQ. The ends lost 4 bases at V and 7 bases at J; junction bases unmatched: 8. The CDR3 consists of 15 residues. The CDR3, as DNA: TGCGCCAGCAGCAATGACTGGGACAGCAATTCACCCCTCCACTTT. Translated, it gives CASSNDWDSNSPLHF.